The 14 T cell receptor beta chains listed next were all sequenced from one sample in a study of T cells after yellow fever vaccination (dated by TCRdb to about 2019). The sample's treatment or condition, from its label and the paper: live attenuated yellow fever vaccine strain. The library was made by 5' RACE. The data were produced on an Illumina HiSeq 2500. The public sequencing data were trimmed at Q25 with fastp and processed into clonotypes with MiXCR by TCRdb, which kept only in-frame beta chains. Rows matching on CDR3 protein sequence are summarized as one entry with the most common DNA and genes. The sample data list about 360,000 distinct CDR3 sequences, and 6.2% of these were observed just once. The ten most abundant clones make up over 12% of the sample. Here the sequenced sample was PBMCs, taken 5 days after the yellow fever booster vaccination. The origin of the receptors is a man aged 30 to 45 who received the YFV17D yellow fever vaccine.

There are a few counts of this clonotype. The chain links TRBV5-4 to TRBJ2-2; perhaps TRBD2 as D (6 bases). Germline V gives CDR1 SGHNT, CDR2 YYREEE (reference sequence). V was clipped by 2 bases and J by 6 bases, with 14 bases between them. The CDR3 sequence is 15 residues long. The CDR3 loop reads CASSFGGNRAGELFF. The CDR3 nucleotides are TGTGCCAGCAGCTTCGGGGGAAACCGAGCCGGGGAGCTGTTTTTT.

This clonotype appeared a few times. The chain is built from TRBV29-1 and TRBJ2-7; D unresolved. CDR3 size: 11 residues. V dropped 4 bases and J dropped 5 bases, with 9 bases sitting between them. CDR1 is SQVTM, CDR2 ANQGSEA, per germline. DNA for the CDR3: TGCAGCGTTGGGGGTGAGGACGAGCAGTACTTC. The encoded protein is CSVGGEDEQYF.

This clonotype was recorded many times. This sequence joins TRBV7-2 and TRBJ2-7; 12 bases agree with TRBD2. V shed 4 bases and J 4 bases; nucleotides not matched to a gene: 5. This CDR3 has 15 amino acids. In germline, CDR1 is SGHTA, CDR2 FQGNSA. CDR3 region: CASSSRLAGVYEQYF. CDR3 DNA sequence: TGTGCCAGCAGCTCAAGACTAGCGGGAGTTTACGAGCAGTACTTC.

Concerning this clonotype itself: A read error may explain this, as a much larger clone is one base away. The J gene is TRBJ2-7, the V gene TRBV25-1; 8 nucleotides match TRBD2. Germline loops: CDR1 MGHDK, CDR2 SYGVNS. The CDR3 runs to 13 residues. The CDR3 DNA is TGTGACAGCAGTGAGAGCGGGGGCTACGAGCAGTACTTC. Amino acids: CDSSESGGYEQYF.

The rearrangement joins TRBV18 to TRBJ2-7; perhaps TRBD2 as D (5 bases). V dropped 0 bases and J dropped 5 bases, with 11 bases sitting between them. There are 14 residues in the CDR3. Germline V lookup: CDR1 KGHSH, CDR2 LQKENI. CDR3 residues: CASSPPLRLNEQYF. In nucleotides, the CDR3 is TGTGCCAGCTCACCACCATTACGACTAAACGAGCAGTACTTC.

V usage is TRBV19 and J usage is TRBJ2-1; 8 bases map to TRBD1. Germline V gene lookup returns CDR1 LNHDA and CDR2 SQIVND (reference sequence). V lost 3 bases, J lost 7 bases, and 8 bases stayed unmatched. This CDR3 comprises 15 residues. In DNA form, the CDR3 reads TGTGCCAGTAGTATGGTCTCACAGGGGGTTAATGAGCAGTTCTTC. Amino acid sequence: CASSMVSQGVNEQFF.

This clonotype appeared a few times. CDR3 nucleotides: TGCGCCAGCAGATCCGGGACCGTTACCTACGAGCAGTACTTC. The encoded protein is CASRSGTVTYEQYF. The chain links TRBV5-1 to TRBJ2-7, with D perhaps assigned TRBD1 or TRBD2 (5 bases each). The CDR3 loop spans 14 amino acids. From germline, CDR1 is SGHRS and CDR2 YFSETQ. The germline V and J ends were trimmed by 5 bases and 2 bases, with 14 bases remaining between them.

V gene TRBV11-2 combines with J gene TRBJ2-1; 7 bases fit TRBD2. The CDR3 is made up of 14 amino acids. J was trimmed by 7 bases and V by 5 bases; bases with no gene match: 8. Germline assignment: CDR1 SGHAT and CDR2 FQNNGV. The chain's CDR3 is CASSPTLAMNEQFF. The CDR3 DNA sequence: TGTGCCAGCAGCCCAACACTAGCGATGAATGAGCAGTTCTTC. The whole variable domain, remainder taken from reference TRBV11-2 and TRBJ2-1, is EAGVAQSPRYKIIEKRQSVAFWCNPISGHATLYWYQQILGQGPKLLIQFQNNGVVDDSQLPKDRFSAERLKGVDSTLKIQPAKLEDSAVYLCASSPTLAMNEQFFGPGTRLTVL.

This clonotype has just a few counts. V is TRBV20-1 and J is TRBJ2-7, with D possibly TRBD2 on 5 matching bases. The V and J ends lost 4 bases and 6 bases respectively, with 13 bases between them. Germline loops: CDR1 DFQATT, CDR2 SNEGSKA (reference sequence). This CDR3 is built from 12 residues. For the CDR3, the DNA is TGCAGTGCTACCCTTGAGGGTCTCGAGCAGTACTTC. Encoded protein: CSATLEGLEQYF.

This clonotype was seen only a few times. The gene calls are TRBV6-1 and TRBJ1-5, with D unresolved. The CDR3 loop spans 14 amino acids. Deletions cut 7 bases from V and 5 bases from J, with 15 bases between. In germline, CDR1 is MNHNS, CDR2 SASEGT. The CDR3: CASKIKGSDQPQHF. DNA of the CDR3: TGTGCCAGCAAAATAAAAGGTTCGGATCAGCCCCAGCATTTT.

The chain is built from TRBV2 and TRBJ2-3, with D perhaps matching TRBD2 (6 bases). The CDR3 is 12 residues long. Germline assignment: CDR1 SNHLY and CDR2 FYNNEI. Trimming pared 7 bases from V and 13 bases from J, leaving 18 bases between. The CDR3, as DNA: TGTGCCAGCACCGAAGAAGGGGACTCAGAGTATTTT. Protein product: CASTEEGDSEYF.

This clonotype appeared a few times. V gene TRBV10-2 combines with J gene TRBJ1-1; no definite D call. The CDR3 sequence is 14 residues long. Looked up from germline, CDR1 is WSHSY and CDR2 is SAAADI. The V and J ends lost 4 bases and 1 base respectively, with 10 bases between them. CDR3 residues: CASSVTAANTEAFF. The CDR3 coding sequence is TGCGCCAGCAGTGTAACCGCAGCGAACACTGAAGCTTTCTTT.

Many counts were recorded for this clonotype. J is TRBJ2-7 and V is TRBV7-8, with D hard to call. V was clipped by 2 bases and J by 0 bases, with 8 bases between them. This CDR3 has 14 amino acids. Germline V gene data show CDR1 as SGHVS and CDR2 as FQNEAQ. CDR3 DNA sequence: TGTGCCAGCAGCTTATGGGGAAGCTCCTACGAGCAGTACTTC. It is translated as CASSLWGSSYEQYF.

The V and J genes are TRBV9 and TRBJ2-3, with D uncertain. V shed 1 base and J shed 3 bases, with 6 bases lying between them. Germline V gene data show CDR1 as SGDLS and CDR2 as YYNGEE. The CDR3 extends over 13 amino acids. The CDR3 sequence: CASSVSATDTQYF. CDR3 nucleotide sequence: TGTGCCAGCAGCGTATCAGCGACAGATACGCAGTATTTT.